Each of the 6 T cell receptor beta chains below was sequenced from the same sample in a study of T cell responses to AZD1222 COVID-19 vaccine. The protocol was immunoSEQ multiplex PCR, while the TCRdb copy is restricted to in-frame clones and leaves out a portion. In the table there are around 120,000 clones, approximately 90% of which are singletons. This specimen was peripheral blood, taken on day 0 of AZD1222 vaccination. Receptors originate from an adult in good health.

V usage is TRBV4-1 and J usage is TRBJ1-6; D is possibly TRBD1 (5 bases). CDR3 size: 13 residues. V lost 3 bases to trimming and J lost 8 bases, with 8 bases between them. CDR1 and CDR2 from the germline V gene are MGHRA and YSYEKL. Written as DNA, the CDR3 is TGCGCCAGCAGCCAGGGACTGGATTCACCCCTCCACTTT. This codes for CASSQGLDSPLHF.

This clone was seen just once. The chain couples TRBV12-3 or TRBV12-4 to TRBJ2-5; D possibly uses TRBD1 or TRBD2 (5 bases each). The CDR3 is made up of 13 amino acids. V lost 6 bases to trimming and J lost 2 bases, with 10 bases between them. The CDR3 DNA is TGTGCCAGCAGGGGATGGGGGCAAGAGACCCAGTACTTC. Protein: CASRGWGQETQYF.

This chain uses TRBV5-4 with TRBJ1-1; 7 nucleotides line up with TRBD1. Germline-derived CDR1 and CDR2 are SGHNT and YYREEE (reference sequence). The CDR3 has 16 residues. The J segment lost 1 base and the V segment lost 0 bases, leaving 6 bases of the junction unmatched. CDR3 amino acids: CASSLGGTAKNTEAFF. Written as DNA, the CDR3 is TGTGCCAGCAGCTTGGGGGGGACAGCTAAGAACACTGAAGCTTTCTTT.

The chain combines TRBV11-3 with TRBJ2-3, with D perhaps matching TRBD2 (5 bases). Germline V lookup: CDR1 SGHNT, CDR2 YENEEA. The CDR3 totals 17 residues. Trimming stripped 2 bases from V and 6 bases from J, with 21 bases between. The CDR3 protein is CASSLNMPGLAGDTQYF. The CDR3 bases are TGTGCCAGCAGCTTAAATATGCCCGGGCTAGCAGGCGATACGCAGTATTTT. Combining the CDR3 with reference TRBV11-3 and TRBJ2-3 gives the whole variable domain EAGVVQSPRYKIIEKKQPVAFWCNPISGHNTLYWYLQNLGQGPELLIRYENEEAVDDSQLPKDRFSAERLKGVDSTLKIQPAELGDSAVYLCASSLNMPGLAGDTQYFGPGTRLTVL.

This clone was observed once. The chain has TRBV5-4 and TRBJ1-2, with D perhaps TRBD1 (6 bases). Germline V lookup: CDR1 SGHNT, CDR2 YYREEE (reference sequence). V was pared by 2 bases and J by 2 bases, with 13 bases between. This CDR3 region has 15 residues. The CDR3 here is CASSFPDGGNYGYTF. DNA of the CDR3: TGTGCCAGCAGCTTCCCCGATGGGGGCAACTATGGCTACACCTTC.

The chain combines TRBV18 with TRBJ2-1; 9 bases are a match to TRBD1. Losses at the gene ends were 2 bases for V and 6 bases for J; bases not matched to a gene: 5. The CDR3 runs 15 residues. The germline gives CDR1 KGHSH, CDR2 LQKENI. CDR3 sequence reads: CASSPVQGATNEQFF. CDR3 DNA sequence: TGTGCCAGCTCACCAGTACAGGGGGCTACCAATGAGCAGTTCTTC. Full variable domain (missing parts from reference TRBV18 and TRBJ2-1): NAGVMQNPRHLVRRRGQEARLRCSPMKGHSHVYWYRQLPEEGLKFMVYLQKENIIDESGMPKERFSAEFPKEGPSILRIQQVVRGDSAAYFCASSPVQGATNEQFFGPGTRLTVL.